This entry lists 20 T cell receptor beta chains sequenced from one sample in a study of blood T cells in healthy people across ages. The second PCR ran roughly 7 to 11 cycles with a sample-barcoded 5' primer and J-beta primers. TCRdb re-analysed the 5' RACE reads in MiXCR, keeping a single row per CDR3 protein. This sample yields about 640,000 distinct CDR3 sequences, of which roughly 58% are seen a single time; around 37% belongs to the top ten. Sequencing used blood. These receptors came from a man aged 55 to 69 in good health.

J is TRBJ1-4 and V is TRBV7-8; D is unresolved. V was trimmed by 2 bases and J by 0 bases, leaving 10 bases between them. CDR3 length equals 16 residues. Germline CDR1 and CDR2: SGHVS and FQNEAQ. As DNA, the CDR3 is TGTGCCAGCAGCTTATTGGCAGGTGCAACTAATGAAAAACTGTTTTTT. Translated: CASSLLAGATNEKLFF.

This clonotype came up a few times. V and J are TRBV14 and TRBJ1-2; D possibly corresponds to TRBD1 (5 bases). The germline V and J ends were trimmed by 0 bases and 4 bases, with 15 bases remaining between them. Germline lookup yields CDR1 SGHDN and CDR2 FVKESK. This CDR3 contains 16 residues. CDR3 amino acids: CASSQDTRDSAYGYTF. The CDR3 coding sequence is TGTGCCAGCAGCCAAGATACTAGGGACTCTGCCTATGGCTACACCTTC.

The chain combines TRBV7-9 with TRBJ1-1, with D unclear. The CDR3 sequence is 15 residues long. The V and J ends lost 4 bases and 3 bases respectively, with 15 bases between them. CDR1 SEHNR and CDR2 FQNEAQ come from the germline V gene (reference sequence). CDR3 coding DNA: TGTGCCAGCAGCTCGCGGGGATTTTCGGACACTGAAGCTTTCTTT. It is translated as CASSSRGFSDTEAFF.

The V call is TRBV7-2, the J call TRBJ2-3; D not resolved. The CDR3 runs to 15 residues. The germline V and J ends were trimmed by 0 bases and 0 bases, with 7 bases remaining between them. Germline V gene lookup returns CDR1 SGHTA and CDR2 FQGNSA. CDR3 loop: CASSLASVSTDTQYF. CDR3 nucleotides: TGTGCCAGCAGCTTAGCCAGCGTTAGCACAGATACGCAGTATTTT. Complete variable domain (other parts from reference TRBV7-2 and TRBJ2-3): GAGVSQSPSNKVTEKGKDVELRCDPISGHTALYWYRQSLGQGLEFLIYFQGNSAPDKSGLPSDRFSAERTGGSVSTLTIQRTQQEDSAVYLCASSLASVSTDTQYFGPGTRLTVL.

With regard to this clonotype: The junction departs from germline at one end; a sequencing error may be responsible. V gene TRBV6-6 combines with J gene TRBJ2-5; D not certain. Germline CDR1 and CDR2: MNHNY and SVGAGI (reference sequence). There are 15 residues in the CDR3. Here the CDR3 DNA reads TGTGCCAGCAGTTCACCAAACAATGGCCAAGAGGCCCAGTACTTC. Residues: CASSSPNNGQEAQYF.

CDR3 loop: CASYWLAGGGNEQFF. CDR3 nucleotides: TGCGCCAGCTATTGGTTAGCGGGGGGAGGCAATGAGCAGTTCTTC. V is TRBV5-1 and J is TRBJ2-1; the match to TRBD2 covers 10 bases. The CDR3 length is 15 residues. Per germline, CDR1 SGHRS and CDR2 YFSETQ. V shed 7 bases and J 6 bases; nucleotides not matched to a gene: 10. The variable domain in full, with the rest retrieved from reference TRBV5-1 and TRBJ2-1, is KAGVTQTPRYLIKTRGQQVTLSCSPISGHRSVSWYQQTPGQGLQFLFEYFSETQRNKGNFPGRFSGRQFSNSRSEMNVSTLELGDSALYLCASYWLAGGGNEQFFGPGTRLTVL.

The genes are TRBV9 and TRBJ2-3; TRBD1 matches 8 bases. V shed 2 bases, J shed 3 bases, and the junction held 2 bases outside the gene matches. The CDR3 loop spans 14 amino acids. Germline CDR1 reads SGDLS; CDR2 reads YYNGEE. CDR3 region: CASSVRQGTDTQYF. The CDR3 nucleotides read TGTGCCAGCAGCGTCCGACAGGGGACAGATACGCAGTATTTT.

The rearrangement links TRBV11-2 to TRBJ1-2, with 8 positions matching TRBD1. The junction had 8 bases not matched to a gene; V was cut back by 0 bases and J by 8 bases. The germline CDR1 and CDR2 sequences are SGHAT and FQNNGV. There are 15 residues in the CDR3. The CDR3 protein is CASSLDRWQGAGYTF. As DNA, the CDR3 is TGTGCCAGCAGCTTAGATCGGTGGCAGGGGGCGGGCTACACCTTC.

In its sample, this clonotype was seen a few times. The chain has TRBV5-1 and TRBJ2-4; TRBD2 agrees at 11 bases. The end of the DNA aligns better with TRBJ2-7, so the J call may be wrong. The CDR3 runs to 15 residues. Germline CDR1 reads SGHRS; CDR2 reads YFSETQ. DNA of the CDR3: TGCGCCAGCAGCACCTCTAGCGGGGGGACCGACGAGCAGTACTTC. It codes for CASSTSSGGTDEQYF.

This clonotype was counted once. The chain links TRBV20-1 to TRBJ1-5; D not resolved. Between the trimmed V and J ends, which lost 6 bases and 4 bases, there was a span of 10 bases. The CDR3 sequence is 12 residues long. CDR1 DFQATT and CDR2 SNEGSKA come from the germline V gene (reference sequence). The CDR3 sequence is CSAQPGNQPQHF. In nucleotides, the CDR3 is TGCAGTGCCCAACCGGGGAATCAGCCCCAGCATTTT.

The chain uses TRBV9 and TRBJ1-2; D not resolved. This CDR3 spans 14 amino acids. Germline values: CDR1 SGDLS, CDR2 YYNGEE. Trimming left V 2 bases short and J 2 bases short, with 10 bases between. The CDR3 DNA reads TGTGCCAGCAGCGTGTCGGAGATAAACTATGGCTACACCTTC. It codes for CASSVSEINYGYTF. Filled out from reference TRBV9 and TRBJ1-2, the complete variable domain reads DSGVTQTPKHLITATGQRVTLRCSPRSGDLSVYWYQQSLDQGLQFLIQYYNGEERAKGNILERFSAQQFPDLHSELNLSSLELGDSALYFCASSVSEINYGYTFGSGTRLTVV.

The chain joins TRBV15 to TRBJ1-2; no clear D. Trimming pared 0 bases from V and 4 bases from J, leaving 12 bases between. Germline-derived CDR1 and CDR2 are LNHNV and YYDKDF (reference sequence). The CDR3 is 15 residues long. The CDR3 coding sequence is TGTGCCACCAGCAGAGATTTTCGCGGACCCTATGGCTACACCTTC. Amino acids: CATSRDFRGPYGYTF.

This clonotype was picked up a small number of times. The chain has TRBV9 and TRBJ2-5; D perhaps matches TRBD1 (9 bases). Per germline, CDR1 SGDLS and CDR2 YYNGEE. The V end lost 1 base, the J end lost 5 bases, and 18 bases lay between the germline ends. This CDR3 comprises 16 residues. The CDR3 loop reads CASSVSTGGGRETQYF. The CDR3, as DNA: TGTGCCAGCAGCGTAAGCACAGGGGGCGGGAGGGAGACCCAGTACTTC.

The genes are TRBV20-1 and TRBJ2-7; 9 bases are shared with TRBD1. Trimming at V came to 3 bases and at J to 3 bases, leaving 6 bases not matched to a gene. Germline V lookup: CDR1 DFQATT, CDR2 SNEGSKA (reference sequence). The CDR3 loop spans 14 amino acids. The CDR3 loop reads CSARLGQGNYEQYF. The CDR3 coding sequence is TGCAGTGCTAGGTTGGGACAGGGAAACTACGAGCAGTACTTC.

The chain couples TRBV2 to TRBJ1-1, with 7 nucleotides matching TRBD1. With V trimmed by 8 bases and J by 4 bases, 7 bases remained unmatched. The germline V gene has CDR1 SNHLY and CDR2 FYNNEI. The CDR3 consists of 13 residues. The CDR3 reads CASASQGGTEAFF. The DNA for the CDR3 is TGTGCCAGCGCGTCCCAGGGGGGCACTGAAGCTTTCTTT.

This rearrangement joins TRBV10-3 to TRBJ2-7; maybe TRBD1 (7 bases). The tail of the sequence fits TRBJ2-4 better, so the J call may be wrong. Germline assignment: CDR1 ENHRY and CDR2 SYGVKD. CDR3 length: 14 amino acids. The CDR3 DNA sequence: TGTGCCATCAGTGACGGGTCAGGGGGGAACATTCAGTACTTC. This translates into CAISDGSGGNIQYF.

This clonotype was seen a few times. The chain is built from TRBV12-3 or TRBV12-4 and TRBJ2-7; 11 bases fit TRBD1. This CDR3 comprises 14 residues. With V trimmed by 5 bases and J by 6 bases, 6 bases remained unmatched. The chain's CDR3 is CASSPGTGGVEQYF. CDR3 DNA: TGTGCCAGCAGTCCCGGGACAGGGGGAGTCGAGCAGTACTTC.

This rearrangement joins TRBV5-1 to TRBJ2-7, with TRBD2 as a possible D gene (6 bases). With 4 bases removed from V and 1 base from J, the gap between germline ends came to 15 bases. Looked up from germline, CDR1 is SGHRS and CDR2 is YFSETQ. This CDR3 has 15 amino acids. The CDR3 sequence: CASSPDGGGSYEQYF. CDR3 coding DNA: TGCGCCAGCAGCCCGGACGGCGGAGGGTCCTACGAGCAGTACTTC.

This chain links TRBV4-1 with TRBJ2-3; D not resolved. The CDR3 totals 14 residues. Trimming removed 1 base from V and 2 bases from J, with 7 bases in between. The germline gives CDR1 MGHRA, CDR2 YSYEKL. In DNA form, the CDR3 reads TGCGCCAGCAGCCAAGTCTCGAACACAGATACGCAGTATTTT. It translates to CASSQVSNTDTQYF.

The CDR3 DNA reads TGCAGTGCTAGGGACCGGGACAGGGGGCTGTATAATGAAAAACTGTTTTTT. It specifies CSARDRDRGLYNEKLFF. The chain has TRBV20-1 and TRBJ1-4; 12 positions match TRBD1. Germline CDR1 DFQATT, CDR2 SNEGSKA (reference sequence). This CDR3 contains 17 residues. V lost 3 bases, J lost 4 bases, and 9 bases stayed unmatched.